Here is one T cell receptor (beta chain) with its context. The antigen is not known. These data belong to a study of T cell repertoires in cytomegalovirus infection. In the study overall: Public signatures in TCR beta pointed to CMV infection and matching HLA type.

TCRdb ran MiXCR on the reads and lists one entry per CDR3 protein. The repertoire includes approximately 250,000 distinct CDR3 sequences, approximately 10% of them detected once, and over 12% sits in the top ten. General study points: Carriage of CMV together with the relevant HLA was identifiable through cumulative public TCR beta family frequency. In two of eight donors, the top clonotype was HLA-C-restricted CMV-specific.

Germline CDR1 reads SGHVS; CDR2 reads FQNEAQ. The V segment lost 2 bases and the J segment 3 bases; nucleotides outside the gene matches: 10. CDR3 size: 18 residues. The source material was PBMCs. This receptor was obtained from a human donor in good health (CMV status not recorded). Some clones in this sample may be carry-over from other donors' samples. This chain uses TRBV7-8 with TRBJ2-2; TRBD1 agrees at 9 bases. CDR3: CASSLRDRARRDTGELFF. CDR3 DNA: TGTGCCAGCAGCTTAAGGGACAGGGCCAGGAGGGACACCGGGGAGCTGTTTTTT.